This T cell receptor (beta chain) was retrieved from a study of T-cell reconstitution after alpha-beta-depleted transplantation in children. Per germline, CDR1 LNHDA and CDR2 SQIVND (reference sequence). CDR3 length: 15 residues. Deletions cut 6 bases from V and 2 bases from J, with 16 bases between. Preparation of the TCRbeta library was carried out with unique molecular identifiers. TCRdb recomputed calls from the PCR reads with MiXCR, one row per CDR3 protein. The repertoire holds about 400,000 distinct CDR3 sequences, about 17% seen once, with around 28% in the top ten. Sequences were derived from PBMCs, mostly from graft donor cells, sampled 360 days after TCRalphabeta/CD19-depleted stem cell transplant. The sequence derives from a boy less than two years old who had a stem cell transplant for Wiskott-Aldrich syndrome, so the T cells may come from the graft donor. V and J are TRBV19 and TRBJ2-5; D may be TRBD2 (5 bases). This CDR3 is CASSPLRAVQETQYF. The CDR3 coding sequence is TGTGCCAGTAGCCCTTTGAGGGCAGTTCAAGAGACCCAGTACTTC.